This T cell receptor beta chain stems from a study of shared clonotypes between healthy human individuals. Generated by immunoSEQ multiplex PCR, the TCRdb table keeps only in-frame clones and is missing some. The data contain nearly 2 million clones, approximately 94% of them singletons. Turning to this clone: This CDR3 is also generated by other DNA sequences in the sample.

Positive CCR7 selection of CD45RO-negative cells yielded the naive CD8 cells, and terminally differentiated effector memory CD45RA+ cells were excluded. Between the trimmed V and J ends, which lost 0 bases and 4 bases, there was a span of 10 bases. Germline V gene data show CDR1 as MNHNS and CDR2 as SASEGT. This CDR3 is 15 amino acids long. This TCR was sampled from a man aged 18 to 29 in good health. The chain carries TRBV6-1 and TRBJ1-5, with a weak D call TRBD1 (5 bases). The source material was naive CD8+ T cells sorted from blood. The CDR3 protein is CASSEAPGSNQPQHF. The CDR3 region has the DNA TGTGCCAGCAGTGAAGCACCAGGGTCGAATCAGCCCCAGCATTTT.